What follows are 17 T cell receptor beta chains derived from one specimen sequenced in a study of CD8+CD57+ T cells in acquired aplastic anemia. Whoever was chosen for sequencing had shown CD8+CD57+ cell expansion by flow cytometry. Profiling that covered TCR beta VDJ and CDR3 relied on genomic DNA as its template. TCRdb analysed the reads with MiXCR anew, one entry per CDR3 protein. The data show about 470,000 distinct CDR3 sequences, under 40% seen once. Sequencing was carried out using sorted CD4+, CD8+, or CD8+CD57+ T cells (not recorded which) from PBMCs. These receptors originate from a human donor with aplastic anemia.

The chain couples TRBV2 to TRBJ2-7; 7 bases are a match to TRBD1. V dropped 5 bases and J dropped 3; count of bases not matched to a gene: 4. Germline CDR1 SNHLY, CDR2 FYNNEI. CDR3 length: 13 amino acids. The CDR3 spells CASSWRQGYEQYF. The DNA of the CDR3 is TGTGCCAGCAGTTGGAGACAGGGCTACGAGCAGTACTTC.

The V gene is TRBV4-2, the J gene TRBJ2-3, with 10 bases lining up with TRBD2. CDR3 length: 17 amino acids. Per germline, CDR1 LGHNA and CDR2 YNFKEQ. V trimming: 2 bases; J trimming: 2 bases; junction bases outside the gene matches: 7. The CDR3 protein is CASSQKSGLAATDTQYF. The CDR3 DNA reads TGTGCCAGCAGCCAAAAGTCCGGACTAGCGGCCACAGATACGCAGTATTTT.

This clonotype was seen repeatedly, ten times or more. The chain uses TRBV10-3 and TRBJ2-3; 9 bases map to TRBD2. After removal of 2 bases from V and 0 bases from J, the junction contained 3 bases not matched to a gene. The CDR3 has 16 residues. Germline V gene sequence: CDR1 ENHRY, CDR2 SYGVKD. The CDR3 DNA follows: TGTGCCATCAGTGAGCTAGCGGGGAGTAGCACAGATACGCAGTATTTT. Its protein is CAISELAGSSTDTQYF.

The genes are TRBV6-5 and TRBJ2-7, with 9 bases matching TRBD1. Losses at the gene ends were 4 bases for V and 2 bases for J; bases not matched to a gene: 9. CDR1 is MNHEY, CDR2 SVGAGI, per germline. CDR3 length: 16 amino acids. The CDR3 DNA follows: TGTGCCAGCAGTTGGTTGGACAGGGGTGGCCCCTACGAGCAGTACTTC. It is translated as CASSWLDRGGPYEQYF.

This clonotype showed up many times. The chain combines TRBV12-3 or TRBV12-4 with TRBJ2-1; 7 nucleotides agree with TRBD1. The CDR3 is made up of 15 amino acids. J gave up 2 bases and V 2 bases, and 3 bases lay outside the gene matches. The CDR3 sequence is CASSLRQGTYNEQFF. The CDR3 region has the DNA TGTGCCAGCAGTTTACGACAGGGCACCTACAATGAGCAGTTCTTC.

The chain joins TRBV25-1 to TRBJ1-2, with 8 bases identical to TRBD1. The CDR3 totals 18 residues. CDR1 and CDR2 from the germline V gene are MGHDK and SYGVNS. Trimming cost V 6 bases and J 7 bases; bases outside gene matches: 22. The chain's CDR3 is CASSLDSTGESSGLGYTF. The CDR3 DNA is TGTGCCAGCAGCCTAGACTCGACAGGGGAGTCCTCAGGGCTTGGCTACACCTTC.

This clonotype was observed many times. The chain links TRBV19 to TRBJ2-7, with 9 bases matching TRBD1. CDR1 is LNHDA and CDR2 is SQIVND in the germline V gene (reference sequence). V lost 6 bases and J lost 4; bases outside the gene matches: 4. The CDR3 runs to 13 residues. The CDR3 bases are TGTGCCAGTAGCAGACAGGGGGGTTACGAGCAGTACTTC. Its translation is CASSRQGGYEQYF.

In its sample, this clonotype was seen a few times. The genes are TRBV11-2 and TRBJ1-1; the D gene is possibly TRBD1 (6 bases). Trimming took off 6 bases at V and 0 bases at J, with 14 bases between the two ends. Germline CDR1 and CDR2: SGHAT and FQNNGV. This CDR3 is 15 amino acids long. CDR3 bases: TGTGCCAGCAGGGCGTCAAAGGGGGTGAACACTGAAGCTTTCTTT. Its protein is CASRASKGVNTEAFF.

This clonotype has just a few counts. This chain joins TRBV7-2 and TRBJ1-1; no definite D call. This CDR3 has 14 residues. Deletions cut 2 bases from V and 1 base from J, with 8 bases between. Germline V lookup: CDR1 SGHTA, CDR2 FQGNSA. This CDR3 reads CASSLYEGNTEAFF. The CDR3 DNA reads as TGTGCCAGCAGCTTATACGAGGGGAACACTGAAGCTTTCTTT.

This clonotype appeared many times. This chain connects TRBV7-2 to TRBJ2-7; no firm D call. Germline loops: CDR1 SGHTA, CDR2 FQGNSA. This CDR3 region has 15 residues. Trimming left V 5 bases short and J 0 bases short, with 14 bases between. This CDR3 reads CASSPRQVSSYEQYF. The CDR3 DNA follows: TGTGCCAGCAGCCCCCGGCAGGTTAGCTCCTACGAGCAGTACTTC.

In its sample, this clonotype was seen a few times. The chain couples TRBV30 to TRBJ2-5; D is unresolved. Trimming cost V 3 bases and J 2 bases, with 1 base left between them. The CDR3 totals 10 residues. Per germline, CDR1 GTSNPN and CDR2 SVGIG (reference sequence). The CDR3 sequence: CAWRQETQYF. Written as DNA, the CDR3 is TGTGCCTGGAGGCAAGAGACCCAGTACTTC.

The chain carries TRBV6-1 and TRBJ2-2; D possibly corresponds to TRBD2 (5 bases). V dropped 6 bases and J dropped 6 bases, with 17 bases sitting between them. The CDR3 is 15 amino acids. In germline, CDR1 is MNHNS, CDR2 SASEGT. The CDR3 DNA follows: TGTGCCAGCAGACCCTGGGAGAGAATGGCCGGGGAGCTGTTTTTT. This gives the protein CASRPWERMAGELFF.

The CDR3 bases are TGTGCCAGCAGCTTAATTCCCGTGCTAGCGTATACAGATACGCAGTATTTT. This encodes CASSLIPVLAYTDTQYF. V usage is TRBV7-3 and J usage is TRBJ2-3, with a tentative D call TRBD2 (6 bases). V lost 1 base and J 3 bases, leaving 17 bases between the germline ends. CDR3 length: 17 residues. Germline CDR1 SGHTA, CDR2 FQGTGA.

Turning to this clonotype: Being one base from a much bigger clone, this may be a read error. The chain employs TRBV28 and TRBJ2-7; D is tentatively TRBD1 or TRBD2 (5 bases each). Trimming stripped 6 bases from V and 3 bases from J, with 18 bases between. Germline lookup yields CDR1 MDHEN and CDR2 SYDVKM. The CDR3 sequence is 15 residues long. CDR3 nucleotide sequence: TGTGCCAGCAGCTTAGCCGGGGCAGGGTACTACGAGCAGTACTTC. Amino acids: CASSLAGAGYYEQYF. Looking up the rest from reference TRBV28 and TRBJ2-7 gives the full variable domain: DVKVTQSSRYLVKRTGEKVFLECVQDMDHENMFWYRQDPGLGLRLIYFSYDVKMKEKGDIPEGYSVSREKKERFSLILESASTNQTSMYLCASSLAGAGYYEQYFGPGTRLTVT.

This clonotype appeared many times. The V call is TRBV7-6, the J call TRBJ1-6, with D maybe TRBD1 (5 bases). The CDR3 is 13 residues long. Trimming stripped 6 bases from V and 7 bases from J, with 10 bases between. Germline CDR1 SGHVS, CDR2 FNYEAQ. The CDR3 nucleotides are TGTGCCAGCAGTGGGACGCCGAATTCACCCCTCCACTTT. It encodes CASSGTPNSPLHF. The full variable domain, with the rest looked up from reference TRBV7-6 and TRBJ1-6, is GAGVSQSPRYKVTKRGQDVALRCDPISGHVSLYWYRQALGQGPEFLTYFNYEAQQDKSGLPNDRFSAERPEGSISTLTIQRTEQRDSAMYRCASSGTPNSPLHFGNGTRLTVT.

This rearrangement joins TRBV30 to TRBJ2-3; TRBD2 might be the D (6 bases). This CDR3 contains 15 residues. Germline loops: CDR1 GTSNPN, CDR2 SVGIG (reference sequence). V was cut by 5 bases and J by 2 bases, with 17 bases left in between. The CDR3 reads CAWDGTGGITDTQYF. The CDR3 nucleotides are TGTGCCTGGGACGGGACTGGCGGGATCACAGATACGCAGTATTTT. The whole variable domain, remainder taken from reference TRBV30 and TRBJ2-3, is SQTIHQWPATLVQPVGSPLSLECTVEGTSNPNLYWYRQAAGRGLQLLFYSVGIGQISSEVPQNLSASRPQDRQFILSSKKLLLSDSGFYLCAWDGTGGITDTQYFGPGTRLTVL.

The rearrangement uses TRBV10-3 and TRBJ2-7; D unclear. This CDR3 has 15 amino acids. CDR1 is ENHRY and CDR2 is SYGVKD in the germline V gene. V shed 10 bases and J shed 6 bases, with 25 bases lying between them. CDR3 amino acids: CASTQSPAYSLEQYF. In DNA, the CDR3 is TGTGCCAGCACGCAGTCCCCAGCATACAGTCTCGAGCAGTACTTC.